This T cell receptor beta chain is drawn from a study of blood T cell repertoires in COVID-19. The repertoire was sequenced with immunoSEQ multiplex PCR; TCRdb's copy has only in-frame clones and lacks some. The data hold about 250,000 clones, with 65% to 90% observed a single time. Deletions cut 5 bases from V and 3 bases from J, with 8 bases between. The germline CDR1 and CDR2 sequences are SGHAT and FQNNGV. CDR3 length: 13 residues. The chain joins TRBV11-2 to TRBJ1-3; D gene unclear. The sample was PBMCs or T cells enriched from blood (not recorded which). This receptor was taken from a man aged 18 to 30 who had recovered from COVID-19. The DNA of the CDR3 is TGTGCCAGCAGCCTACCTGGTGGAAACACCATATATTTT. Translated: CASSLPGGNTIYF.